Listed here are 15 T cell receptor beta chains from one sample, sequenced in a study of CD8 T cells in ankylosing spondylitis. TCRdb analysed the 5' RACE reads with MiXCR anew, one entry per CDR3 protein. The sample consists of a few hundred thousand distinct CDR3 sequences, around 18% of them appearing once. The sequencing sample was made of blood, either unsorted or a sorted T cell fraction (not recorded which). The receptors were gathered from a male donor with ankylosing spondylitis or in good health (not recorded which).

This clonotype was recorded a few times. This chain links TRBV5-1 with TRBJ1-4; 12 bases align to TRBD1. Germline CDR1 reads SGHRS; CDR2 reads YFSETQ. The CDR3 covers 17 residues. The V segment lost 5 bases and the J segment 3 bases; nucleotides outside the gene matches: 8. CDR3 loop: CASRESGTGGPNEKLFF. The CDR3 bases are TGCGCCAGCAGGGAATCCGGGACAGGGGGCCCTAATGAAAAACTGTTTTTT.

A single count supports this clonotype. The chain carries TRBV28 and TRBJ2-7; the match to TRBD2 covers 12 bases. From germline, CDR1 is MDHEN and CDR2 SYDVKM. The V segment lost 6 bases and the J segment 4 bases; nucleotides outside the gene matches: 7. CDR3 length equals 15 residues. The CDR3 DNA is TGTGCCAGCAGCCGGACTAGCGGGACTACTTACGAGCAGTACGTC. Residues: CASSRTSGTTYEQYV.

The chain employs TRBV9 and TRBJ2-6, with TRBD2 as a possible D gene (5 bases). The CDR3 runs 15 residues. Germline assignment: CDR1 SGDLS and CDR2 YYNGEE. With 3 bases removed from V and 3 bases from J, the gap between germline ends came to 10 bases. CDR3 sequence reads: CASSERDRGANVLTF. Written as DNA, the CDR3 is TGTGCCAGCAGCGAACGGGATCGTGGGGCCAACGTCCTGACTTTC.

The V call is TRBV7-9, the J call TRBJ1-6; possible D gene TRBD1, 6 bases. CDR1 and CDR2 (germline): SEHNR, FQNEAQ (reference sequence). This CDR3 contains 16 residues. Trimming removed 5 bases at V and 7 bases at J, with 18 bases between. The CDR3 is CASSVNVDSINSPLHF. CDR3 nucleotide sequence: TGTGCCAGCAGCGTGAATGTGGACAGTATCAATTCACCCCTCCACTTT.

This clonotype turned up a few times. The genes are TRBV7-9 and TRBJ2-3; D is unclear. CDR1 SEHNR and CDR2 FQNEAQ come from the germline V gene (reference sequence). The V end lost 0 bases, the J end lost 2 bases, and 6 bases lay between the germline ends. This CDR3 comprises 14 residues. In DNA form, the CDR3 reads TGTGCCAGCAGCTTAGCAACTACCACAGATACGCAGTATTTT. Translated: CASSLATTTDTQYF.

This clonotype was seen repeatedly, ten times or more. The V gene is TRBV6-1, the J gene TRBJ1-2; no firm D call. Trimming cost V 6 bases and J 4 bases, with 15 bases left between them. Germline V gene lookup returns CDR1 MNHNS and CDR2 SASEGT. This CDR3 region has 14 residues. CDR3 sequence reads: CASSKSRGSYGYTF. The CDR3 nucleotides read TGTGCCAGCAGCAAGTCCCGAGGGAGCTATGGCTACACCTTC.

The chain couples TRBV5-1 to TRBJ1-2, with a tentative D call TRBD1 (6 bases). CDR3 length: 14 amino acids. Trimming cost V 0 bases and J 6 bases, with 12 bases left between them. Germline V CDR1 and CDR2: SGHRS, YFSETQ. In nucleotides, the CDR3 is TGCGCCAGCAGCTTGGATAGGGGGTCGGATGGCTACACCTTC. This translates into CASSLDRGSDGYTF.

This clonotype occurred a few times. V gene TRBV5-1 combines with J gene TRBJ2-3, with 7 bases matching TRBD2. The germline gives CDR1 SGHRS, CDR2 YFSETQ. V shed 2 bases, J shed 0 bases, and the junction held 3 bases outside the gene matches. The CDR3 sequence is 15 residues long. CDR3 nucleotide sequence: TGCGCCAGCAGCTTAGGCGGGAGTAGCACAGATACGCAGTATTTT. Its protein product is CASSLGGSSTDTQYF.

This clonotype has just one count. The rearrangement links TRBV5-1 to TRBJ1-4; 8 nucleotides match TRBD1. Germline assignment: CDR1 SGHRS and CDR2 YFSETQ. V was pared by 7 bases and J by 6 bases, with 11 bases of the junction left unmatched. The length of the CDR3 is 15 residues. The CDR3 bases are TGCGCCAGCTGCCCCTCAGGGGGCATTGATGAAAAACTGTTTTTT. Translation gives CASCPSGGIDEKLFF.

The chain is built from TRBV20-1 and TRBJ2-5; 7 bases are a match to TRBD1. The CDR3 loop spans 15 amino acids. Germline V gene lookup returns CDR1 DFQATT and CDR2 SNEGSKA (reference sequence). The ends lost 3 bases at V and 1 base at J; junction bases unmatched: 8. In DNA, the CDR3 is TGCAGTGCTAGTTTCCCGGGACAGCTCCAAGAGACCCAGTACTTC. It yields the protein CSASFPGQLQETQYF.

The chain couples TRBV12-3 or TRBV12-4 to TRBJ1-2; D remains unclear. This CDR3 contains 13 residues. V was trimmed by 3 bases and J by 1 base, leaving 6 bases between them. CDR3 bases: TGTGCCAGCAGTTTCCAGATTAACTATGGCTACACCTTC. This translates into CASSFQINYGYTF.

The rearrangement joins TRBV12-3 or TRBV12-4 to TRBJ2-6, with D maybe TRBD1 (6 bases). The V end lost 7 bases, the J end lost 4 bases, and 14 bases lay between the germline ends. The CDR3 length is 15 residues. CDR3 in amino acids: CASTPQGTGANVLTF. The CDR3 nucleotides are TGTGCCAGCACTCCACAGGGTACGGGGGCCAACGTCCTGACTTTC.

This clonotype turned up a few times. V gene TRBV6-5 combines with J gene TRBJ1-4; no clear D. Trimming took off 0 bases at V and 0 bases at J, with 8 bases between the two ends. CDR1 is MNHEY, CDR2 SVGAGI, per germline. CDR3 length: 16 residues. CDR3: CASSYSTGATNEKLFF. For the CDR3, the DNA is TGTGCCAGCAGTTACTCGACGGGAGCAACTAATGAAAAACTGTTTTTT.

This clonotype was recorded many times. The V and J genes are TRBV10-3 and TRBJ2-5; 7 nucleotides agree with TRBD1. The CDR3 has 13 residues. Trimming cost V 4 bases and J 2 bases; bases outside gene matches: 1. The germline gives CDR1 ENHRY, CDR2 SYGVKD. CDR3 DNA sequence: TGTGCCATCAGTGGGGGACAGCAAGAGACCCAGTACTTC. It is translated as CAISGGQQETQYF.

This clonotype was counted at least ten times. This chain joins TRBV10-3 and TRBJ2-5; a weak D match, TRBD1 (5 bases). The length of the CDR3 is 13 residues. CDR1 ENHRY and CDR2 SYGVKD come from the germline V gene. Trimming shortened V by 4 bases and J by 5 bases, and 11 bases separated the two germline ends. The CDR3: CAISVQGRETQYF. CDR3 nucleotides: TGTGCCATCAGTGTTCAGGGTCGGGAGACCCAGTACTTC.